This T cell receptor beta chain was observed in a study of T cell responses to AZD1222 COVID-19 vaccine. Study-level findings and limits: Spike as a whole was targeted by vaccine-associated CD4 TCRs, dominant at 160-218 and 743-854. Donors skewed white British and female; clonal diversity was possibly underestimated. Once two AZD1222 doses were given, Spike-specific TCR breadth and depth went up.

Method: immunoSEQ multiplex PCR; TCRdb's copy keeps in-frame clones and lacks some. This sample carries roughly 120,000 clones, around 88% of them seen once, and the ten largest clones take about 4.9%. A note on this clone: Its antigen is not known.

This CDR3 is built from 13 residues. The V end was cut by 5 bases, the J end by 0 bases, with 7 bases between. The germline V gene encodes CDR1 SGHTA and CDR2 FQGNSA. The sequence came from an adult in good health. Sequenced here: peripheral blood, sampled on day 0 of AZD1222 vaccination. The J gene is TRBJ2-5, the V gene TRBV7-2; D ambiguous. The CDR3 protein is CASSPRHQETQYF. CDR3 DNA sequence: TGTGCCAGCAGCCCTCGTCACCAAGAGACCCAGTACTTC.